The sequence of this TCR beta chain was determined in a study of T cell repertoires in cytomegalovirus infection (dated by TCRdb to between 2017 and 2020). The study in broad terms: Alongside well-studied HLA-B-restricted epitopes, the peptide stimulations were aimed at recently identified HLA-C-restricted CMV epitopes, whose presentation resists viral immunomodulation. Because public TCR beta signatures pointed to carriage of CMV infection together with the matching HLA type, the HLA type of each donor mattered for the analysis. The research as a whole found: The ex vivo response was dominated by HLA-C-restricted CMV-specific TCR beta clonotypes, which also provided the single most frequent clonotype in two of eight donors. Cumulative frequency of public TCR beta family members discriminated carriers of CMV infection plus the relevant HLA type in this cohort and an independent 352-donor cohort.

As encoded in the germline V gene, CDR1 is KGHSH while CDR2 is LQKENI. The CDR3 holds 15 amino acids from the cysteine to the phenylalanine. Of all the DNA, just the CDR3 is kept, 45 bases in frame from base 1. Trimming takes 4 bases from V and 3 bases from J, and the germline ends sit 13 bases apart. Reads for this sample came from an Illumina HiSeq 1500. In TCRdb, the public reads were trimmed at Q25 with fastp and aligned with MiXCR, with productive beta chains retained. Rows are unified per CDR3 protein, each entry keeping the most common DNA and genes. This sample gives some 480,000 distinct CDR3 sequences in total; roughly a third of them show up just once. Around a sixth of the sample is in the top ten clones. This clonotype has a count of ten or more. What antigen it recognizes has not been identified. Within one base of it there is no much larger clone, and no base qualities were kept. Per the publication, the treatment or condition label means: in vitro stimulation with specific CMV peptide epitopes to enrich CMV-specific T cells.

Material: cultured PBMCs, obtained from culture after CMV antigen stimulation. Rearrangement joined TRBV18 to TRBJ1-5; TRBD1 is a weak D gene call, 6 bases matching. This receptor was obtained from a human donor in good health (CMV status not recorded). Some clones in this sample may be carry-over from other donors' samples. The DNA sequence reads TGTGCCAGCTCACATGGACAGCCTTCCAATCAGCCCCAGCATTTT. This translates into CASSHGQPSNQPQHF.